These 22 T cell receptor beta chains were all obtained from the same sample, sequenced in a study of blood T cell repertoires in COVID-19. Here immunoSEQ multiplex PCR was the method, and the copy in TCRdb shows in-frame clones only, minus some. This table holds under 300,000 clones, about 85% found once. Input material: PBMCs or T cells enriched from blood (not recorded which). The receptors here all came from a woman aged 25 to 39 with acute COVID-19.

The CDR3 loop is CASSLVQGDYGYTF. In DNA, the CDR3 is TGTGCCAGCAGCTTGGTGCAGGGCGACTATGGCTACACCTTC. The J gene is TRBJ1-2, the V gene TRBV5-4; D possibly corresponds to TRBD1 (5 bases). V lost 0 bases, J lost 3 bases, and 9 bases lay in between. The CDR3 covers 14 residues. Germline V gene lookup returns CDR1 SGHNT and CDR2 YYREEE (reference sequence).

The chain combines TRBV28 with TRBJ1-1, with 8 bases matching TRBD1. Germline CDR1 and CDR2: MDHEN and SYDVKM. The length of the CDR3 is 11 residues. V was clipped by 6 bases and J by 8 bases; unmatched bases: 2. The CDR3 DNA follows: TGTGCCAGCAGGGGACAGGCCGAAGCTTTCTTT. This gives the protein CASRGQAEAFF.

This clone was counted a few times. This chain uses TRBV30 with TRBJ1-1; the D gene is possibly TRBD1 (6 bases). V lost 3 bases to trimming and J lost 1 base, with 21 bases between them. Germline CDR1 and CDR2: GTSNPN and SVGIG (reference sequence). The CDR3 is made up of 17 amino acids. CDR3 protein: CAWRKDPFRGRNTEAFF. CDR3 nucleotide sequence: TGTGCCTGGAGGAAAGACCCGTTCAGGGGACGGAACACTGAAGCTTTCTTT.

This rearrangement joins TRBV19 to TRBJ1-5; D not resolved. There are 13 residues in the CDR3. Per the germline V gene, CDR1 is LNHDA and CDR2 is SQIVND (reference sequence). The V end was cut by 6 bases, the J end by 0 bases, with 6 bases between. The CDR3 coding sequence is TGTGCCAGTAGAGACTATAGCAATCAGCCCCAGCATTTT. Protein: CASRDYSNQPQHF.

Only one count was recorded for this clone. V gene TRBV28 combines with J gene TRBJ2-3; TRBD2 matches 12 bases. The V gene end was trimmed by 5 bases and the J gene end by 6 bases; junction bases not matched to a gene: 9. The CDR3 has 16 residues. In germline, CDR1 is MDHEN, CDR2 SYDVKM. The CDR3 loop reads CASSTGTSGPGDTQYF. DNA for the CDR3: TGTGCCAGCAGTACTGGGACTAGCGGGCCAGGGGATACGCAGTATTTT.

The chain joins TRBV16 to TRBJ1-5; D is ambiguous. V dropped 2 bases and J dropped 11 bases, with 7 bases sitting between them. CDR1 is KGHSY and CDR2 is FQNENV in the germline V gene. The CDR3 is 11 amino acids. CDR3 in DNA: TGTGCCAGCAGCCAAACGGGGACCCAGCATTTT. Protein: CASSQTGTQHF.

V usage is TRBV11-2 and J usage is TRBJ1-4, with D possibly TRBD1 on 5 matching bases. CDR1 SGHAT and CDR2 FQNNGV come from the germline V gene. V gave up 1 base and J gave up 8 bases, with 14 bases separating them. The CDR3 spans 15 residues. This CDR3 reads CASSLVGAGREKLFF. The CDR3 bases are TGTGCCAGCAGCTTAGTTGGGGCAGGTCGGGAAAAACTGTTTTTT.

The chain links TRBV18 to TRBJ2-7; TRBD2 is a possible D gene (5 bases). This CDR3 comprises 13 residues. The germline gives CDR1 KGHSH, CDR2 LQKENI. V was trimmed by 3 bases and J by 6 bases, leaving 12 bases between them. CDR3 sequence reads: CASSPLEGSEQYF. The DNA for the CDR3 is TGTGCCAGCTCACCTCTCGAGGGATCCGAGCAGTACTTC.

V gene TRBV3-1 (or the pseudogene TRBV3-2) combines with J gene TRBJ1-2; no definite D call. Germline V gene sequence: CDR1 LGHDT, CDR2 YNNKEL (reference sequence). Trimming took 0 bases from V and 6 from J, leaving 11 bases between them. This CDR3 has 14 amino acids. DNA for the CDR3: TGTGCCAGCAGCCAAGATCTTGCGGGGAATGGCTACACCTTC. Its translation: CASSQDLAGNGYTF.

This chain links TRBV2 with TRBJ1-2, with D tentatively TRBD1 (5 bases). Germline V lookup: CDR1 SNHLY, CDR2 FYNNEI. This CDR3 has 14 amino acids. The ends were cut back, 4 bases at V and 2 bases at J, with 11 bases in the middle. CDR3 in DNA: TGTGCCAGCAGTGGACAGACACAGAACTATGGCTACACCTTC. This encodes CASSGQTQNYGYTF.

This rearrangement joins TRBV5-6 to TRBJ2-7, with D perhaps matching TRBD1 (6 bases). Trimming took 6 bases from V and 2 from J, leaving 12 bases between them. Germline CDR1 and CDR2: SGHDT and YYEEEE. This CDR3 is built from 13 residues. The CDR3 nucleotides are TGTGCCAGCACCAATGCAGGGGCCTACGAGCAGTACTTC. The encoded protein is CASTNAGAYEQYF.

This chain connects TRBV7-9 to TRBJ1-2; possibly TRBD1 for D (5 bases). The V end was cut by 1 base, the J end by 4 bases, with 16 bases between. The CDR3 extends over 16 amino acids. Per the germline V gene, CDR1 is SEHNR and CDR2 is FQNEAQ (reference sequence). The CDR3 DNA reads TGTGCCAGCAGCTTAGGTGGGACCAGGGAGGGCTATGGCTACACCTTC. Translated, it gives CASSLGGTREGYGYTF.

J is TRBJ2-2 and V is TRBV7-8; possible D gene TRBD2, 6 bases. Germline CDR1 and CDR2: SGHVS and FQNEAQ. This CDR3 spans 17 amino acids. V dropped 0 bases and J dropped 5 bases, with 16 bases sitting between them. CDR3 nucleotide sequence: TGTGCCAGCAGCTTAGCGGTTATGCGACTAGAAACCGGGGAGCTGTTTTTT. Protein: CASSLAVMRLETGELFF.

This chain links TRBV7-9 with TRBJ2-1, with 14 bases lining up with TRBD2. This CDR3 has 19 amino acids. Germline loops: CDR1 SEHNR, CDR2 FQNEAQ (reference sequence). The V gene end was trimmed by 0 bases and the J gene end by 7 bases; junction bases not matched to a gene: 11. In DNA form, the CDR3 reads TGTGCCAGCAGCTTAGCGGGACTAGCGGGAGTGGGGCTGGGAAATGAGCAGTTCTTC. Protein product: CASSLAGLAGVGLGNEQFF.

The rearrangement links TRBV2 to TRBJ2-7; D is perhaps TRBD1 (6 bases). This CDR3 contains 13 residues. The V and J ends lost 8 bases and 2 bases respectively, with 13 bases between them. The germline CDR1 and CDR2 sequences are SNHLY and FYNNEI. The CDR3 reads CASRPRGPYEQYF. In DNA form, the CDR3 reads TGTGCCAGCCGACCCAGGGGCCCCTACGAGCAGTACTTC.

A few counts support this clone. The V gene is TRBV7-2, the J gene TRBJ1-5; D may be TRBD1 (6 bases). Deletions cut 2 bases from V and 3 bases from J, with 14 bases between. Germline CDR1 SGHTA, CDR2 FQGNSA. The CDR3 covers 16 residues. DNA of the CDR3: TGTGCCAGCAGCTTATTCTCAGGGGTTAACAATCAGCCCCAGCATTTT. Translated, it gives CASSLFSGVNNQPQHF.

Many counts were recorded for this clone. The V gene is TRBV9, the J gene TRBJ2-5; 16 bases are a match to TRBD2. Trimming cost V 4 bases and J 6 bases; bases outside gene matches: 12. Germline CDR1 SGDLS, CDR2 YYNGEE. The CDR3 has 18 residues. The CDR3 DNA sequence: TGTGCCAGCAGCCCGGGACTAGCGGGAGGGCAGGGGATGAAGACCCAGTACTTC. Amino acids: CASSPGLAGGQGMKTQYF.

The chain links TRBV12-3 or TRBV12-4 to TRBJ2-7; possible D gene TRBD2, 6 bases. CDR3 size: 12 residues. The V end was cut by 7 bases, the J end by 7 bases, with 14 bases between. CDR3 DNA: TGTGCCAGCACTATGCGGGGAAGTGAGCAGTACTTC. It is translated as CASTMRGSEQYF.

The chain joins TRBV5-6 to TRBJ2-7; no definite D call. Germline V lookup: CDR1 SGHDT, CDR2 YYEEEE. The CDR3 length is 18 residues. V lost 1 base and J 0 bases, leaving 20 bases between the germline ends. Written as DNA, the CDR3 is TGTGCCAGCAGCTTGTGGGCGCTCTCTCTACGAACCTCCTACGAGCAGTACTTC. This sequence encodes CASSLWALSLRTSYEQYF.

The sample holds one count of this clone. The chain carries TRBV2 and TRBJ1-4; D is uncertain. Germline CDR1 is SNHLY and CDR2 is FYNNEI. The CDR3 consists of 15 residues. V lost 6 bases to trimming and J lost 2 bases, with 13 bases between them. The CDR3 region is CASSPGFWTNEKLFF. The CDR3 bases are TGTGCCAGCAGCCCGGGATTCTGGACTAATGAAAAACTGTTTTTT.

V usage is TRBV6-2 or TRBV6-3 and J usage is TRBJ2-7, with D unclear. Germline values: CDR1 MNHEY, CDR2 SVGEGT. This CDR3 has 12 residues. V was shortened by 6 bases and J by 3 bases, with 9 bases between the two germline ends. CDR3 DNA: TGTGCCAGCAGCAACCTACTCTACGAGCAGTACTTC. It encodes CASSNLLYEQYF.

The chain carries TRBV10-3 and TRBJ1-5, with TRBD1 as a possible D gene (6 bases). This CDR3 is built from 13 residues. Germline V gene sequence: CDR1 ENHRY, CDR2 SYGVKD. With 2 bases removed from V and 9 bases from J, the gap between germline ends came to 11 bases. The CDR3 DNA is TGTGCCATCAGTGAGGGGGGCCTGGGGCCCCAGCATTTT. This gives the protein CAISEGGLGPQHF.